A single sample is the source of the 3 T cell receptor beta chains below, sequenced in a study of cytomegalovirus exposure and HLA in healthy donors. 13 Jbeta primers and 60 Vbeta primers were used for the PCR. TCRdb's table, derived via immunoSEQ multiplex PCR, lists solely in-frame clones and lacks some. The profile shows roughly 150,000 clones, roughly four fifths of them singletons. The sample comprised PBMCs. These receptor sequences come from a man in his forties or fifties in good health and CMV-seropositive.

The J gene is TRBJ2-1, the V gene TRBV11-2; 8 nucleotides agree with TRBD2. J gave up 10 bases and V 1 base, and 3 bases lay outside the gene matches. Per germline, CDR1 SGHAT and CDR2 FQNNGV. The CDR3 sequence is 13 residues long. The CDR3 reads CASSLAAGVEQFF. CDR3 bases: TGTGCCAGCAGCTTAGCAGCGGGGGTCGAGCAGTTCTTC.

This clone has more than one count but fewer than ten. The rearrangement links TRBV6-5 to TRBJ1-1; D is uncertain. V lost 4 bases to trimming and J lost 0 bases, with 12 bases between them. Germline lookup yields CDR1 MNHEY and CDR2 SVGAGI. The CDR3 contains 15 residues. DNA of the CDR3: TGTGCCAGCAGTTCCGAGGGATTCCTGAACACTGAAGCTTTCTTT. Protein sequence: CASSSEGFLNTEAFF.

J is TRBJ1-4 and V is TRBV28; D is undetermined. The V gene lost 0 bases and the J gene lost 1 base, with 6 bases spanning the gap. The CDR3 is 15 residues long. Germline CDR1 and CDR2: MDHEN and SYDVKM. The CDR3 is CASSLWQLTNEKLFF. The DNA of the CDR3 is TGTGCCAGCAGTTTATGGCAGTTAACTAATGAAAAACTGTTTTTT. The variable domain in full, completed from reference TRBV28 and TRBJ1-4, reads DVKVTQSSRYLVKRTGEKVFLECVQDMDHENMFWYRQDPGLGLRLIYFSYDVKMKEKGDIPEGYSVSREKKERFSLILESASTNQTSMYLCASSLWQLTNEKLFFGSGTQLSVL.